This record concerns one T cell receptor beta chain sequence. Survey-level immunoSEQ sequencing profiled the TCR beta repertoire. Produced via immunoSEQ multiplex PCR; TCRdb's table is partial and in-frame only. The sample records 40,000 to 55,000 clones, approximately 95% being singletons. CDR1 is LGHDT and CDR2 is YNNKEL in the germline V gene (reference sequence). The CDR3 length is 15 residues. Trimming shortened V by 3 bases and J by 1 base, and 12 bases separated the two germline ends. This receptor was taken from a man aged 40-49 years with rheumatoid arthritis. The gene calls are TRBV3-1 (or the pseudogene TRBV3-2) and TRBJ1-1; no firm D call. The source material was PBMCs. The CDR3 spells CASSHLTTPNTEAFF. CDR3 in DNA: TGTGCCAGCAGCCACCTCACTACACCGAACACTGAAGCTTTCTTT.